These T cell receptor beta chains were read from a single sample in a study of OX40 agonist ivuxolimab in advanced cancers. The protocol was immunoSEQ multiplex PCR, while the TCRdb copy is restricted to in-frame clones and leaves out a portion. The table includes tens of thousands of clones, 70% to 90% detected once. Specimen: CD4+ or CD8+ T cells sorted from blood, collected in a trial of the OX40 agonist ivuxolimab. The source is an adult with an advanced solid tumor such as melanoma, head and neck, liver or kidney cancer. Both conserved end residues are part of each CDR3. A D gene is named only where the DNA matches it firmly. Where a row states a size, it is once, few, many or the class of an expanded clone; other rows omit it.

d_call,clone_size,v_call,j_call,cdr3_aa,cdr3_nt
TRBD1,-,TRBV7-9,TRBJ1-2,CASSGTGISNYGYTF,TGTGCCAGCAGCGGGACAGGGATCTCTAACTATGGCTACACCTTC
-,-,TRBV15,TRBJ2-2,CATSRDKAKPGELFF,TGTGCCACCAGCAGAGATAAGGCCAAGCCCGGGGAGCTGTTTTTT
-,-,TRBV7-2,TRBJ2-5,CASSRGGQKQETQYF,TGTGCCAGCTCGAGGGGGGGACAGAAGCAAGAGACCCAGTACTTC
-,-,TRBV6-1,TRBJ1-1,CASSVGLDTEAFF,TGTGCCAGCAGTGTAGGGTTGGACACTGAAGCTTTCTTT
TRBD2,-,TRBV4-1,TRBJ2-7,CASSRAGTSGTYEQYF,TGCGCCAGCAGCCGGGCCGGGACTAGCGGGACCTACGAGCAGTACTTC
TRBD1,-,TRBV7-2,TRBJ2-7,CASRLPGQGTYEQYF,TGTGCCAGCAGATTACCTGGACAGGGGACGTACGAGCAGTACTTC
TRBD2,-,TRBV25-1,TRBJ2-1,CASSGTSGRSYNEQFF,TGTGCCAGCAGTGGAACTAGCGGGAGATCCTACAATGAGCAGTTCTTC
-,-,TRBV6-5,TRBJ1-3,CASKVTRSGNTIYF,TGTGCCAGCAAAGTCACTCGCTCTGGAAACACCATATATTTT
TRBD1,-,TRBV19,TRBJ1-1,CASNPQGVSGTEAFF,TGTGCCAGTAACCCACAGGGGGTGTCGGGCACTGAAGCTTTCTTT
-,-,TRBV14,TRBJ2-1,CASSQGELGFGRPNEQFF,TGTGCCAGCAGCCAAGGAGAATTGGGTTTTGGTCGCCCCAATGAGCAGTTCTTC
-,-,TRBV28,TRBJ2-5,CASSLLSGSVETQYF,TGTGCCAGCAGTTTATTGTCAGGGTCGGTGGAGACCCAGTACTTC
-,-,TRBV28,TRBJ1-4,CASSIGSFNEKLFF,TGTGCCAGCAGTATCGGGTCCTTTAATGAAAAACTGTTTTTT
TRBD1,-,TRBV9,TRBJ2-1,CASSVRGQGTNEQFF,TGTGCCAGCAGCGTAAGAGGACAGGGTACGAATGAGCAGTTCTTC
TRBD2,-,TRBV11-2,TRBJ2-7,CASSPGLAGAEQYF,TGTGCCAGCAGCCCTGGACTAGCGGGAGCCGAGCAGTACTTC
-,-,TRBV19,TRBJ2-5,CASSIGFRLGQETQYF,TGTGCCAGTAGTATAGGTTTCAGACTAGGTCAAGAGACCCAGTACTTC
-,-,TRBV9,TRBJ1-5,CASSVGEGGGNQPQHF,TGTGCCAGCAGCGTAGGAGAAGGAGGTGGCAATCAGCCCCAGCATTTT
-,-,TRBV10-3,TRBJ2-2,CAISEPPGVGGTRTGELFF,TGTGCCATCAGTGAGCCCCCGGGGGTGGGGGGCACTCGTACCGGGGAGCTGTTTTTT
TRBD2,-,TRBV28,TRBJ2-7,CASSPRTSGSLHEQYF,TGTGCCAGCAGTCCCAGGACTAGCGGGAGTTTGCACGAGCAGTACTTC
TRBD1,-,TRBV27,TRBJ1-2,CASSNAGTGMNYGYTF,TGTGCCAGCAGTAACGCCGGGACAGGGATGAACTATGGCTACACCTTC
-,-,TRBV5-6,TRBJ2-1,CASSIRTGHRSYNEQFF,TGTGCCAGCAGCATTCGTACGGGACACCGCTCCTACAATGAGCAGTTCTTC
TRBD1,-,TRBV13,TRBJ2-7,CASSHTRPWDRGTYEQYF,TGTGCCAGCAGCCATACGCGACCGTGGGACAGGGGCACCTACGAGCAGTACTTC
TRBD2,few,TRBV6-1,TRBJ2-1,CASSVFTSGYTYNEQFF,TGTGCCAGCAGTGTTTTTACTAGCGGGTATACCTACAATGAGCAGTTCTTC
-,once,TRBV28,TRBJ2-5,CASSPAWETQYF,TGTGCCAGCAGCCCTGCGTGGGAGACCCAGTACTTC
-,-,TRBV5-1,TRBJ1-2,CASSLEQATYGYTF,TGCGCCAGCAGCTTGGAGCAGGCCACCTATGGCTACACCTTC
-,-,TRBV5-1,TRBJ1-1,CASSPILNTEAFF,TGCGCCAGCAGCCCGATTTTGAACACTGAAGCTTTCTTT
-,-,TRBV27,TRBJ2-1,CASSQLVGSAITYNEQFF,TGTGCCAGCAGCCAACTGGTCGGCAGCGCCATCACCTACAATGAGCAGTTCTTC
TRBD2,-,TRBV6-5,TRBJ2-7,CASRHSGSKGGEQYF,TGTGCCAGCAGGCATAGCGGGAGCAAAGGTGGCGAGCAGTACTTC
TRBD2,-,TRBV2,TRBJ2-7,CASGGTINEQYF,TGTGCCAGCGGGGGGACTATTAACGAGCAGTACTTC
TRBD2,few,TRBV5-1,TRBJ2-7,CASSGGLAGGEQYF,TGCGCCAGCAGCGGGGGACTAGCGGGAGGCGAGCAGTACTTC
-,-,TRBV5-1,TRBJ1-5,CASAQEGGSNQPQHF,TGCGCCAGCGCCCAAGAGGGGGGGAGCAATCAGCCCCAGCATTTT
TRBD1,-,TRBV28,TRBJ1-2,CASSLEQGAYGYTF,TGTGCCAGCAGTTTGGAGCAGGGGGCGTATGGCTACACCTTC
-,-,TRBV4-2,TRBJ2-5,CASSQAQGGSETQYF,TGTGCCAGCAGCCAGGCGCAGGGGGGATCAGAGACCCAGTACTTC
TRBD1,-,TRBV28,TRBJ1-1,CASSPSNIGQGTHTEAFF,TGTGCCAGCAGTCCATCTAACATCGGACAGGGCACGCACACTGAAGCTTTCTTT
TRBD1,-,TRBV5-1,TRBJ1-2,CASSIEDRNGYTF,TGCGCCAGCAGCATAGAGGACAGGAATGGCTACACCTTC
TRBD1,-,TRBV7-9,TRBJ1-5,CASSVGQGPQHF,TGTGCCAGCAGCGTAGGACAGGGGCCCCAGCATTTT
TRBD1,-,TRBV7-8,TRBJ2-7,CASSRDRDEQYF,TGTGCCAGCAGTCGGGACAGGGACGAGCAGTACTTC
TRBD2,-,TRBV14,TRBJ2-5,CASSQTSGANQETQYF,TGTGCCAGCAGCCAAACCAGCGGGGCTAACCAAGAGACCCAGTACTTC
-,-,TRBV27,TRBJ2-1,CASTQYNEQFF,TGTGCCAGCACTCAGTACAATGAGCAGTTCTTC
-,-,TRBV18,TRBJ1-1,CASSPNREGETEAFF,TGTGCCAGCTCACCGAACAGGGAAGGGGAAACTGAAGCTTTCTTT
-,once,TRBV7-2,TRBJ2-1,CASSLIIGEQFF,TGTGCCAGCAGCTTAATCATTGGCGAGCAGTTCTTC
-,-,TRBV4-3,TRBJ2-1,CASSQDPGFTSYNEQFF,TGCGCCAGCAGCCAAGATCCGGGATTCACCTCCTACAATGAGCAGTTCTTC
-,-,TRBV7-8,TRBJ2-5,CASSLDRQETQYF,TGTGCCAGCAGCTTAGATAGGCAAGAGACCCAGTACTTC
TRBD1,-,TRBV5-1,TRBJ2-7,CASSPTTGGVGYEQYF,TGCGCCAGCAGCCCGACTACAGGGGGCGTAGGCTACGAGCAGTACTTC
-,-,TRBV7-2,TRBJ1-3,CASSLGRGSGNTIYF,TGTGCCAGCAGCTTAGGACGGGGCTCTGGAAACACCATATATTTT
-,-,TRBV29-1,TRBJ1-1,CSVVLHLNTEAFF,TGCAGCGTTGTCTTACATCTGAACACTGAAGCTTTCTTT
-,-,TRBV28,TRBJ2-6,CASSLRGANVLTF,TGTGCCAGCAGCCTTAGGGGGGCCAACGTCCTGACTTTC